This is a list of T cell receptor beta chains from one sample in a study of tumor-infiltrating lymphocytes in oesophageal squamous cell carcinoma. MiXCR was run by TCRdb on the PCR reads, yielding one entry per CDR3 protein. The sample carries roughly 21,000 distinct CDR3 sequences, around two fifths recorded once. Sequencing was performed on esophageal tumor tissue. The receptors come from a male donor with esophageal squamous cell carcinoma. Both conserved end residues are part of each CDR3. The D gene is left open where the match is weak. Some rows have no size entry. The others give once, few or many, or a class for an expanded clone.

j_call,clone_size,d_call,v_call,cdr3_nt,cdr3_aa
TRBJ2-5,many,TRBD1,TRBV7-9,TGTGCCAGCAGCTTCTCTACCGGGACAGAGGGGCGGGAGACCCAGTACTTC,CASSFSTGTEGRETQYF
TRBJ2-2,-,TRBD2,TRBV19,TGTGCCAGCCGTGAGACTAGCGGGGTGGCCAACACCGGGGAGCTGTTTTTT,CASRETSGVANTGELFF
TRBJ2-1,many,TRBD2,TRBV11-2,TGTGCCAGCAGCCAACGAGGGAGCGGCGGGAGGGTGGATGAGCAGTTCTTC,CASSQRGSGGRVDEQFF
TRBJ2-7,many,-,TRBV7-9,TGTGCCAGCAGCTTAGATGCCTCACCGGTTAGGCAGTACTTC,CASSLDASPVRQYF
TRBJ2-3,-,TRBD1,TRBV7-3,TGTGCCAGCAGCTTATTAGGGGGCGAAAGCACAGATACGCAGTATTTT,CASSLLGGESTDTQYF
TRBJ2-7,-,-,TRBV11-2,TGTGCCAGCAGCGTTACAGGGTACTACGAGCAGTACTTC,CASSVTGYYEQYF
TRBJ2-3,-,-,TRBV5-1,TGCGCCAGCAGCAGGGCTTCCACAGATACGCAGTATTTT,CASSRASTDTQYF
TRBJ1-4,many,-,TRBV5-1,TGCGCCAGCAGCGGGCAAGGGGTAGAAAAGTTAGAAAAACTGTTTTTT,CASSGQGVEKLEKLFF
TRBJ2-7,medium-sized,TRBD2,TRBV12-3/TRBV12-4,TGTGCCAGCAGTTTAGCTAGCGGGAGAAGCAACGAGCAGTACTTC,CASSLASGRSNEQYF
TRBJ2-3,-,TRBD2,TRBV7-3,TGTGCCAGCAGCCCCGTAGCGGGGAGCACAGATACGCAGTATTTT,CASSPVAGSTDTQYF
TRBJ2-5,-,-,TRBV7-9,TGTGCCAGCAGCAGGCGGGATTACAATGAGCAGTACTTC,CASSRRDYNEQYF
TRBJ2-1,many,TRBD2,TRBV28,TGTGCCAGCAGCCCCTTAGGCGGGGGAGAGTTCTTC,CASSPLGGGEFF
TRBJ2-1,-,-,TRBV6-1,TGTGCCAGCAGTCGGGACAACGAGCAGTTCTTC,CASSRDNEQFF
TRBJ1-1,many,-,TRBV5-1,TGCGCCAGCAGCGTGGTAATGAACACTGAAGCTTTCTTT,CASSVVMNTEAFF
TRBJ2-6,-,-,TRBV2,TGTGCCAGCAGAACAGGGGGGGTCTCTGGGGCCAACGTCCTGACTTTC,CASRTGGVSGANVLTF
TRBJ1-5,medium-sized,TRBD1,TRBV7-8,TGTGCCAGCAGCTGGCCAGGGGGTGGTCAGCCCCAGCATTTT,CASSWPGGGQPQHF
TRBJ1-5,many,-,TRBV6-1,TGTGCCAGCAGGTCAGGGGATCAGCCCCAGCATTTT,CASRSGDQPQHF
TRBJ1-1,many,-,TRBV28,TGTGCCAGCAGTTTAGGGCCACGGGGCACTTTCTTT,CASSLGPRGTFF
TRBJ2-5,-,TRBD1,TRBV7-8,TGTGCCAGCAGCTTAGATAGGACAGGGAAGTCACCCCTCCACTTC,CASSLDRTGKSPLHF
TRBJ2-1,-,-,TRBV7-3,TGTGCCAGCAGCTTATGGGGGGAGACCTCCTACAATGAGCAGTTCTTC,CASSLWGETSYNEQFF
TRBJ2-3,-,-,TRBV7-6,TGTGCCAGCAGCTTTCCCGTTCAGAATACGCAGTATTTT,CASSFPVQNTQYF
TRBJ1-4,many,TRBD1,TRBV4-2,TGTGCCAGCAGAGAACAGGGGAGTAATGAAAAACTGTTTTTT,CASREQGSNEKLFF
TRBJ2-5,-,-,TRBV7-2,TGTGCCAGCAGCTTAAACACCGGGGCGGGAGAGACCCAGTACTTC,CASSLNTGAGETQYF